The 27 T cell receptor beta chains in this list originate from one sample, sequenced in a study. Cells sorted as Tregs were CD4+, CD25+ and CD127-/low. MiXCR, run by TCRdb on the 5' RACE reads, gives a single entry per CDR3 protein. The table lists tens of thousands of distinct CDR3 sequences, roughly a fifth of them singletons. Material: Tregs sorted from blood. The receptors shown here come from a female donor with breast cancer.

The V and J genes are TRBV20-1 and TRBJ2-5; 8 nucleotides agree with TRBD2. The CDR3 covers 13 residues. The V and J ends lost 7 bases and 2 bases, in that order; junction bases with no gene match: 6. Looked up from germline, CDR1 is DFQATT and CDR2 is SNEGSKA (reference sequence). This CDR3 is CSVSLAGQETQYF. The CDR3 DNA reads TGCAGTGTTTCTCTAGCGGGTCAAGAGACCCAGTACTTC.

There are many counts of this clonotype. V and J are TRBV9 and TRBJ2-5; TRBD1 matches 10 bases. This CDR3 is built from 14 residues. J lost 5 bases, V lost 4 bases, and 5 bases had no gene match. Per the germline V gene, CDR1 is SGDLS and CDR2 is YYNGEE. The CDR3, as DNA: TGTGCCAGCAGCCCCCGGACAGGGGGGGAGACCCAGTACTTC. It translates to CASSPRTGGETQYF.

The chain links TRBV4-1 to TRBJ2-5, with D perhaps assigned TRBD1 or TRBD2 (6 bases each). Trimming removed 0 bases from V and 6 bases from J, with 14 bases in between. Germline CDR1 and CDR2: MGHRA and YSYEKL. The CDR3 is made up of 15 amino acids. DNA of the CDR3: TGCGCCAGCAGCCAAGATCTGGGGGGCACACAGACCCAGTACTTC. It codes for CASSQDLGGTQTQYF.

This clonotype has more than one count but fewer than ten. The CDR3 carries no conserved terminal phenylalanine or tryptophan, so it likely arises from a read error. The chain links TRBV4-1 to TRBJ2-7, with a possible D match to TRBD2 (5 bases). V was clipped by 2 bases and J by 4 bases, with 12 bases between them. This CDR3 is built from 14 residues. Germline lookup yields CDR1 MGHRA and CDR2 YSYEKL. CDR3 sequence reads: CASSQPSRLYEQYS. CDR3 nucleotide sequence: TGCGCCAGCAGCCAACCTAGCAGGTTATACGAGCAGTACTCC.

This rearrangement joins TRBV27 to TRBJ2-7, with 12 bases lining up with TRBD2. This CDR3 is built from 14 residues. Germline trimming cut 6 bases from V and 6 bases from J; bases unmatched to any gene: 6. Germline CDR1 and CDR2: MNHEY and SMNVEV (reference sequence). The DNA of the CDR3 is TGTGCCAGCAGCCACGGACTAGCGGGACCCGAGCAGTACTTC. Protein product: CASSHGLAGPEQYF.

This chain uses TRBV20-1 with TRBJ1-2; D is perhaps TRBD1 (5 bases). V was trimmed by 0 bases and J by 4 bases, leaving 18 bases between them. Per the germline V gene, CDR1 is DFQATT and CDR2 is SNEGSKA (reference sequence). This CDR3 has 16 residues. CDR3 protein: CSARDHRLGGSYGYTF. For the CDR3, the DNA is TGCAGTGCTAGAGATCATCGGCTGGGGGGTTCCTATGGCTACACCTTC.

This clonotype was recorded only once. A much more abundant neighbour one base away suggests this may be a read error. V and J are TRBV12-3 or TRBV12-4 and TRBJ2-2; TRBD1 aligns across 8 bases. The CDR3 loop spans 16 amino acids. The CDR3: CASSESLRGLESELSF. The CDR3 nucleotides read TGTGCCAGCAGTGAAAGCCTCAGGGGGCTGGAGTCGGAGCTGTCTTTT.

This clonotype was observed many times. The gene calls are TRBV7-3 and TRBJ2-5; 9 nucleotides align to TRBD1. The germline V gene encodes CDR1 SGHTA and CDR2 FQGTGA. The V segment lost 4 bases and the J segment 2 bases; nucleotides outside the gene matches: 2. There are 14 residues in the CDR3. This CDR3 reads CASSSGTGQETQYF. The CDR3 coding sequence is TGTGCCAGCAGCTCCGGGACAGGGCAAGAGACCCAGTACTTC.

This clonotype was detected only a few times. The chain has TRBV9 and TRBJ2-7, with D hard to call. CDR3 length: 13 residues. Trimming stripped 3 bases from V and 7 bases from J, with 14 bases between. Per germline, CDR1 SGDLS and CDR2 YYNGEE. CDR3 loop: CASSDSDLREQYF. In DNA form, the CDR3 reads TGTGCCAGCAGCGACTCGGACCTTAGGGAGCAGTACTTC.

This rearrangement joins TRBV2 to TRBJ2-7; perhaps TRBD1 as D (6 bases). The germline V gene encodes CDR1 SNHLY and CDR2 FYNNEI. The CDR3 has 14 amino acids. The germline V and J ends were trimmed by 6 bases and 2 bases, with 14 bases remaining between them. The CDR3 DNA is TGTGCCAGCAGGGACAGAATGATTGCCTACGAGCAGTACTTC. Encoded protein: CASRDRMIAYEQYF. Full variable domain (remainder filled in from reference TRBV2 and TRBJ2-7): EPEVTQTPSHQVTQMGQEVILRCVPISNHLYFYWYRQILGQKVEFLVSFYNNEISEKSEIFDDQFSVERPDGSNFTLKIRSTKLEDSAMYFCASRDRMIAYEQYFGPGTRLTVT.

The CDR3 loop reads CASSWRLTGELFF. Here the CDR3 DNA reads TGTGCCAGCAGCTGGCGCCTCACCGGGGAGCTGTTTTTT. V is TRBV7-2 and J is TRBJ2-2; D call uncertain. Trimming stripped 4 bases from V and 4 bases from J, with 7 bases between. Germline V gives CDR1 SGHTA, CDR2 FQGNSA. CDR3 length: 13 residues.

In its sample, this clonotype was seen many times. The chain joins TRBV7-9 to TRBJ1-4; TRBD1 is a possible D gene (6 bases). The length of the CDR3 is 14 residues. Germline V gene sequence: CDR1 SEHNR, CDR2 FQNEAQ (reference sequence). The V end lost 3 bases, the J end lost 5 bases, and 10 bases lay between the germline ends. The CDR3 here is CASSFPTGNEKLFF. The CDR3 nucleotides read TGTGCCAGCAGCTTTCCTACAGGGAATGAAAAACTGTTTTTT.

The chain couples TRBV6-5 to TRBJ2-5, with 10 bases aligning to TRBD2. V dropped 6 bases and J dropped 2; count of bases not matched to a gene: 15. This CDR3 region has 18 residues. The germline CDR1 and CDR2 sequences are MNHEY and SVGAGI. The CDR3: CASRFLGAGGPRQETQYF. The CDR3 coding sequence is TGTGCCAGCAGGTTCCTCGGAGCGGGAGGGCCACGGCAAGAGACCCAGTACTTC.

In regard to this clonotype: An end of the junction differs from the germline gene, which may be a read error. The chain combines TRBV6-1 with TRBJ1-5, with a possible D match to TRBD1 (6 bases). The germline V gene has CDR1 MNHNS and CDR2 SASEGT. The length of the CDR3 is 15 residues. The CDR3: CAGSRDTKGDQPQHF. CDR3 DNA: TGTGCCGGCAGTAGGGACACCAAAGGAGATCAGCCCCAGCATTTT.

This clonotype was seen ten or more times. The CDR3 DNA reads as TGCGCCAGCAGCTCTGACAGGGTTTCCCCTGGCTACACCTTC. Protein product: CASSSDRVSPGYTF. The chain uses TRBV5-1 and TRBJ1-2, with TRBD1 matching over 7 bases. Germline lookup yields CDR1 SGHRS and CDR2 YFSETQ. With 3 bases clipped from V and 7 bases from J, the junction kept 9 bases outside the gene matches. The CDR3 totals 14 residues.

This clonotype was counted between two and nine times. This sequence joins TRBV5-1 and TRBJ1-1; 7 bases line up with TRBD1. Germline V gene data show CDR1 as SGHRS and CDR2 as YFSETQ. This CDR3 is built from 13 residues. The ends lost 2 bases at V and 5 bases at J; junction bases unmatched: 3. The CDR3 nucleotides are TGCGCCAGCAGCTTTACAGGGGAGACTGAAGCTTTCTTT. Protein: CASSFTGETEAFF.

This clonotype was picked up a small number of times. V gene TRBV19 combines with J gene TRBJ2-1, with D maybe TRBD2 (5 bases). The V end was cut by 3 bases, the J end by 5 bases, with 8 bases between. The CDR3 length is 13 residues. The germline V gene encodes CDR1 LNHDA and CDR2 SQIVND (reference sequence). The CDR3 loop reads CASSIVGNNEQFF. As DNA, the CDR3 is TGTGCCAGTAGTATCGTCGGGAACAATGAGCAGTTCTTC.

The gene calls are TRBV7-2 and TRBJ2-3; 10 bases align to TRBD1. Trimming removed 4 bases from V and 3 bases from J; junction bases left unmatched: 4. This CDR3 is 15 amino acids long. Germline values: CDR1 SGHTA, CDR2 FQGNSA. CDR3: CASSWRTGGTDTQYF. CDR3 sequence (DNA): TGTGCCAGCAGCTGGCGGACAGGGGGGACAGATACGCAGTATTTT.

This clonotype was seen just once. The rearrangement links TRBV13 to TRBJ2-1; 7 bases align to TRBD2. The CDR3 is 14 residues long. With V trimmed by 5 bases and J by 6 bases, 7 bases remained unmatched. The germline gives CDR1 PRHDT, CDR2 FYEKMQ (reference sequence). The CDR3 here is CASSATGTINEQFF. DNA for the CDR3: TGTGCCAGCAGCGCTACCGGGACTATCAATGAGCAGTTCTTC.

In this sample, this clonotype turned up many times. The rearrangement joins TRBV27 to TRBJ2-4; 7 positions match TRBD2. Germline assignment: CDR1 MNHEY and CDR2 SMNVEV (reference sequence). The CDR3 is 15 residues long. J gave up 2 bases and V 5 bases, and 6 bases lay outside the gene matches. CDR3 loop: CASSPGGGPKNIQYF. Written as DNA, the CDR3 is TGTGCCAGCAGTCCTGGGGGAGGGCCCAAAAACATTCAGTACTTC.

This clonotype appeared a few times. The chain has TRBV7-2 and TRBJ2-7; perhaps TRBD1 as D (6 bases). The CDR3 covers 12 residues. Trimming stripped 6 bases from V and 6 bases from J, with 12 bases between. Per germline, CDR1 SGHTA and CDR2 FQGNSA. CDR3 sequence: CASSRTGLEQYF. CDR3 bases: TGTGCCAGCAGTCGTACAGGGCTCGAGCAGTACTTC.

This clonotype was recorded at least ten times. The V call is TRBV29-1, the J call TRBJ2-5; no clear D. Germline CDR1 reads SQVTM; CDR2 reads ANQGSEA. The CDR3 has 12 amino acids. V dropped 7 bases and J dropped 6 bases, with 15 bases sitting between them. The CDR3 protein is CSAAFASKTQYF. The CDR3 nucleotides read TGCAGCGCCGCCTTTGCTTCCAAGACCCAGTACTTC. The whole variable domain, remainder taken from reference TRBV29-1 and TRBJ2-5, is SAVISQKPSRDICQRGTSLTIQCQVDSQVTMMFWYRQQPGQSLTLIATANQGSEATYESGFVIDKFPISRPNLTFSTLTVSNMSPEDSSIYLCSAAFASKTQYFGPGTRLLVL.

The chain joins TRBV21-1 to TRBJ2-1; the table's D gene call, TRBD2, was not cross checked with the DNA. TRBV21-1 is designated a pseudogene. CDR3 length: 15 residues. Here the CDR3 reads CASSGLAGGSNEQFF. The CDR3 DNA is TGTGCCAGCAGCGGACTAGCGGGAGGTAGTAATGAGCAGTTCTTC.

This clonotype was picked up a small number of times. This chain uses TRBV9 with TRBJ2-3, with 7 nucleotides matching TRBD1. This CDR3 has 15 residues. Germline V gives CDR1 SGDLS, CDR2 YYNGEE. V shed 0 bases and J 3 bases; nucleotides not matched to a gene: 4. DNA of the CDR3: TGTGCCAGCAGCGTAGACCGACAGGGTACAGATACGCAGTATTTT. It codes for CASSVDRQGTDTQYF.

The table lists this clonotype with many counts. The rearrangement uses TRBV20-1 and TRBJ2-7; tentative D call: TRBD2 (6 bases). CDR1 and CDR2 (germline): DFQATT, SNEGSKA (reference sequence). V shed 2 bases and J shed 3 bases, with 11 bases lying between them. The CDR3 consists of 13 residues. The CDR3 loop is CSARWRDGYEQYF. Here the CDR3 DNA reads TGCAGTGCTAGATGGCGGGACGGCTACGAGCAGTACTTC.

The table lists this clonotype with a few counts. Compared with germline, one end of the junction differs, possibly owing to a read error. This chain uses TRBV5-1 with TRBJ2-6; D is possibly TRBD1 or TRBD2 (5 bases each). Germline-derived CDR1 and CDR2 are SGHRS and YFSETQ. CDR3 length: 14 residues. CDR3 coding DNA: TGCACCAGCAGCTGGGGGATTGGGGCCAACGTCCTGACTTTC. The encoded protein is CTSSWGIGANVLTF.

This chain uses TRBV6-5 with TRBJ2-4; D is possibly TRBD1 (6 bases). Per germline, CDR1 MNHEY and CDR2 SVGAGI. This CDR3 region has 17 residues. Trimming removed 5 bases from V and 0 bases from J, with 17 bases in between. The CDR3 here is CASSETDRDLAKNIQYF. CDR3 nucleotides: TGTGCCAGCAGTGAGACGGACAGAGACTTAGCCAAAAACATTCAGTACTTC.